The next 9 T cell receptor beta chains were all read from a single sample in a study of cytomegalovirus exposure and HLA in healthy donors. TCRdb's copy holds only in-frame clones and misses some; the assay was immunoSEQ multiplex PCR. This table holds some 67,000 clones, about 94% found once. The specimen was PBMCs. The receptor source for this set is a woman under 30 in good health and CMV-seronegative.

The chain couples TRBV30 to TRBJ2-7, with D hard to call. CDR3 length: 11 residues. Germline V gene data show CDR1 as GTSNPN and CDR2 as SVGIG (reference sequence). V lost 5 bases and J lost 1, with 6 bases in between. The CDR3 DNA reads as TGTGCCTGGTCCGAGTCCTACGAGCAGTACTTC. Its protein product is CAWSESYEQYF.

The chain uses TRBV21-1 and TRBJ2-2; the table's D call TRBD2 went unverified against the DNA. TRBV21-1 is given as a pseudogene. This CDR3 region has 16 residues. DNA of the CDR3: TGTGCCAGCAGCAATAATAGCGGGGGGGCCGGCGGGGAGCTGTTTTTT. Translation gives CASSNNSGGAGGELFF.

The chain uses TRBV7-2 and TRBJ2-5, with 7 positions matching TRBD1. The CDR3 sequence is 16 residues long. Per the germline V gene, CDR1 is SGHTA and CDR2 is FQGNSA. Unmatched junction bases numbered 9, after V lost 5 bases and J lost 0 bases. This chain's CDR3 is CASSARQGPNQETQYF. The CDR3 DNA reads TGTGCCAGCAGCGCCCGACAGGGTCCCAACCAAGAGACCCAGTACTTC.

In its sample, this clone was seen once. V is TRBV29-1 and J is TRBJ1-2, with D possibly being TRBD1 (5 bases). The CDR3 length is 14 residues. Trimming removed 0 bases from V and 6 bases from J, with 14 bases in between. Germline lookup yields CDR1 SQVTM and CDR2 ANQGSEA. In nucleotides, the CDR3 is TGCAGCGTTGAAGATCGTAGGACAACGGATGGCTACACCTTC. It specifies CSVEDRRTTDGYTF.

V usage is TRBV14 and J usage is TRBJ2-2; no reliable D call. CDR3 size: 12 residues. Germline V gives CDR1 SGHDN, CDR2 FVKESK. Between the trimmed V and J ends, which lost 4 bases and 6 bases, there was a span of 6 bases. This CDR3 reads CASSPFPGELFF. The CDR3 region has the DNA TGTGCCAGCAGCCCCTTCCCCGGGGAGCTGTTTTTT.

This chain joins TRBV9 and TRBJ1-2; tentatively, D is TRBD1 (5 bases). The CDR3 sequence is 14 residues long. The V gene lost 0 bases and the J gene lost 6 bases, with 12 bases spanning the gap. Germline V gene lookup returns CDR1 SGDLS and CDR2 YYNGEE. CDR3 DNA: TGTGCCAGCAGCGTAGCGGGCCAGGGCAATGGCTACACCTTC. It codes for CASSVAGQGNGYTF. Complete variable domain (other parts from reference TRBV9 and TRBJ1-2): DSGVTQTPKHLITATGQRVTLRCSPRSGDLSVYWYQQSLDQGLQFLIQYYNGEERAKGNILERFSAQQFPDLHSELNLSSLELGDSALYFCASSVAGQGNGYTFGSGTRLTVV.

This chain connects TRBV4-1 to TRBJ1-2; the D gene is possibly TRBD1 (6 bases). The CDR3 has 16 amino acids. V dropped 0 bases and J dropped 4 bases, with 15 bases sitting between them. CDR1 MGHRA and CDR2 YSYEKL come from the germline V gene. In DNA form, the CDR3 reads TGCGCCAGCAGCCAAGATTCGGGGGGCCCCGCCTATGGCTACACCTTC. This translates into CASSQDSGGPAYGYTF.

DNA of the CDR3: TGTGCCAGCAGCTTAGAATCGAGACTCAGCTCCTACAATGAGCAGTTCTTC. Its translation is CASSLESRLSSYNEQFF. The chain couples TRBV11-2 to TRBJ2-1; D remains ambiguous. Germline loops: CDR1 SGHAT, CDR2 FQNNGV. V lost 0 bases and J 0 bases, leaving 12 bases between the germline ends. The CDR3 has 17 residues. The complete variable domain, with remaining parts taken from reference TRBV11-2 and TRBJ2-1, reads EAGVAQSPRYKIIEKRQSVAFWCNPISGHATLYWYQQILGQGPKLLIQFQNNGVVDDSQLPKDRFSAERLKGVDSTLKIQPAKLEDSAVYLCASSLESRLSSYNEQFFGPGTRLTVL.

This sequence joins TRBV5-5 and TRBJ1-1, with D possibly being TRBD1 (6 bases). This CDR3 is 14 amino acids long. V lost 1 base to trimming and J lost 4 bases, with 11 bases between them. CDR1 is SGHKS, CDR2 YYEKEE, per germline (reference sequence). CDR3 sequence reads: CASSLQGIGTEAFF. The CDR3 DNA reads as TGTGCCAGCAGCTTGCAGGGGATTGGCACTGAAGCTTTCTTT.